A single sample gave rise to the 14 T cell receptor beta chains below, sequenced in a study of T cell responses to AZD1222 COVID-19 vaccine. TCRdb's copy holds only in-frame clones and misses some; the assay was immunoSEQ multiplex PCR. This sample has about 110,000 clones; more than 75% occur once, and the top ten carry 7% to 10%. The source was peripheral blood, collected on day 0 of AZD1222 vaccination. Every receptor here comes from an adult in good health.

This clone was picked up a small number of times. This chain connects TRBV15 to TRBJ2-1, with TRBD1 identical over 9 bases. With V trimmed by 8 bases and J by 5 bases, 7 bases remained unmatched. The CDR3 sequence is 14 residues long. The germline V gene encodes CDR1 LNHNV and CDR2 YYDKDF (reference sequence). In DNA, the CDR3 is TGTGCCACCCGAACAGGGGGCCAGGACAATGAGCAGTTCTTC. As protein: CATRTGGQDNEQFF.

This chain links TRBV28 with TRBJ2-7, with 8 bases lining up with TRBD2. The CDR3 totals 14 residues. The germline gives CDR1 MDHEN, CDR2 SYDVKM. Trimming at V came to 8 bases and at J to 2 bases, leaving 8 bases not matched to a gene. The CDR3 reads CASESGSSTYEQYF. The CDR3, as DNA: TGTGCCAGCGAGAGCGGGAGTTCAACCTACGAGCAGTACTTC.

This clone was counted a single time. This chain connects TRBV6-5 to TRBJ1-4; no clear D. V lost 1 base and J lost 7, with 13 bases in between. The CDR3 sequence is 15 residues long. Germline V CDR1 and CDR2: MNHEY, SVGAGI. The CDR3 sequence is CASSYYGDNGEKLFF. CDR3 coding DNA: TGTGCCAGCAGTTACTACGGAGACAATGGTGAAAAACTGTTTTTT.

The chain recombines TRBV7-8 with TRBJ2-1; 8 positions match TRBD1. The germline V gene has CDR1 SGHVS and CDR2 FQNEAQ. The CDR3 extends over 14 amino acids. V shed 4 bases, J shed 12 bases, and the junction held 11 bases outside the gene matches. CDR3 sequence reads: CASSSDSRQGRQFF. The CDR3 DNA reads TGTGCCAGCAGCTCGGACTCTAGACAGGGGAGGCAGTTCTTC.

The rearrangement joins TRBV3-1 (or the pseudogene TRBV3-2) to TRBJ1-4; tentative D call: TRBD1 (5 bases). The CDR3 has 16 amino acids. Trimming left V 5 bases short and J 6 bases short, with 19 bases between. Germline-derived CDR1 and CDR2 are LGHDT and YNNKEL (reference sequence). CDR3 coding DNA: TGTGCCAGCAGCTACGGGACTCCGAGGGGATATGAAAAACTGTTTTTT. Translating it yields CASSYGTPRGYEKLFF.

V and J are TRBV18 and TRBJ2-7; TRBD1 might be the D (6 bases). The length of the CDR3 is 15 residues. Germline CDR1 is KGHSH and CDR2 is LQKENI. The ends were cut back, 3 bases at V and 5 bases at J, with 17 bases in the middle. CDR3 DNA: TGTGCCAGCTCACCCAGCATGATTTCAGGGGACGAGCAGTACTTC. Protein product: CASSPSMISGDEQYF.

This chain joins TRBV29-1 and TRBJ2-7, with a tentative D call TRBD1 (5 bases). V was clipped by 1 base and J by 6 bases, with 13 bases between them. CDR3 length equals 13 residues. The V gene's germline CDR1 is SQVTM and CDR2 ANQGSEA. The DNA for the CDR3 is TGCAGCGTTGAAGTCAGGGATCGGAGCGAGCAGTACTTC. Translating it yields CSVEVRDRSEQYF.

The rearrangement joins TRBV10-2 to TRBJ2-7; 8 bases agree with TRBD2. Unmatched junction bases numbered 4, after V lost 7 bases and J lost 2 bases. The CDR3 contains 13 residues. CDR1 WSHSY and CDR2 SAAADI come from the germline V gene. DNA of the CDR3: TGCGCCAGCACTAGCGGGCCGACCTACGAGCAGTACTTC. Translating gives CASTSGPTYEQYF.

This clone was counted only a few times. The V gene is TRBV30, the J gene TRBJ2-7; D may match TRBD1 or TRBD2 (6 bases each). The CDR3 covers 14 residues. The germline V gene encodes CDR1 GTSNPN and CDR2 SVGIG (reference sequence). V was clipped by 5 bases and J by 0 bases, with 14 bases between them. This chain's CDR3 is CAWDPPGASYEQYF. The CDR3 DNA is TGTGCCTGGGACCCCCCGGGGGCCTCCTACGAGCAGTACTTC.

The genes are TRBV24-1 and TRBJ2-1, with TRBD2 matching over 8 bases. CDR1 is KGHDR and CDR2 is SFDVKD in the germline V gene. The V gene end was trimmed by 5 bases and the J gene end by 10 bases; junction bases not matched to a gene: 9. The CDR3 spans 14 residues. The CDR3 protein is CATSGNSGAKEQFF. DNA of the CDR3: TGTGCCACCAGTGGTAATAGCGGGGCTAAGGAGCAGTTCTTC.

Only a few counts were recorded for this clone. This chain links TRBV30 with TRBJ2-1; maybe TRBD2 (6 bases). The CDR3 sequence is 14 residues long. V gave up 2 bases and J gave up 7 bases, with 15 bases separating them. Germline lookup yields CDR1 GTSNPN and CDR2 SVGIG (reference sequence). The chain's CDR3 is CAWSSGSGVNEQFF. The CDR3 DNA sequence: TGTGCCTGGAGTTCCGGGAGTGGGGTGAATGAGCAGTTCTTC. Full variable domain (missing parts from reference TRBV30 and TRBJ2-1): SQTIHQWPATLVQPVGSPLSLECTVEGTSNPNLYWYRQAAGRGLQLLFYSVGIGQISSEVPQNLSASRPQDRQFILSSKKLLLSDSGFYLCAWSSGSGVNEQFFGPGTRLTVL.

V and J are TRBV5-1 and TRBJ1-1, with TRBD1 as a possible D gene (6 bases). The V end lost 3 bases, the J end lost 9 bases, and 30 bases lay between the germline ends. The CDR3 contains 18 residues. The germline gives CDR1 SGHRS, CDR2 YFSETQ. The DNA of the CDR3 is TGCGCCAGCAGCTCCCAGGCACCAGGGGTTATCGCCACCGACCAAGCTTTCTTT. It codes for CASSSQAPGVIATDQAFF.

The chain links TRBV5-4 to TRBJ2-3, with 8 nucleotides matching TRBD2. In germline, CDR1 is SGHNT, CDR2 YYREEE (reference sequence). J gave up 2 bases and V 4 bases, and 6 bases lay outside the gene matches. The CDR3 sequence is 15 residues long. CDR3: CASSPRGGYTDTQYF. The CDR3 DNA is TGTGCCAGCAGCCCCCGGGGGGGTTACACAGATACGCAGTATTTT.

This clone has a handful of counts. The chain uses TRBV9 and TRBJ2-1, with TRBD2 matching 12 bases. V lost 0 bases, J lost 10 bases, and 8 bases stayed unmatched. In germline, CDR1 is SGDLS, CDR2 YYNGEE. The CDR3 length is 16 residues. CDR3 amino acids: CASSVAPGLAGGEQFF. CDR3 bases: TGTGCCAGCAGCGTAGCCCCGGGACTAGCGGGCGGGGAGCAGTTCTTC. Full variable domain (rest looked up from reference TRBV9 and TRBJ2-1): DSGVTQTPKHLITATGQRVTLRCSPRSGDLSVYWYQQSLDQGLQFLIQYYNGEERAKGNILERFSAQQFPDLHSELNLSSLELGDSALYFCASSVAPGLAGGEQFFGPGTRLTVL.